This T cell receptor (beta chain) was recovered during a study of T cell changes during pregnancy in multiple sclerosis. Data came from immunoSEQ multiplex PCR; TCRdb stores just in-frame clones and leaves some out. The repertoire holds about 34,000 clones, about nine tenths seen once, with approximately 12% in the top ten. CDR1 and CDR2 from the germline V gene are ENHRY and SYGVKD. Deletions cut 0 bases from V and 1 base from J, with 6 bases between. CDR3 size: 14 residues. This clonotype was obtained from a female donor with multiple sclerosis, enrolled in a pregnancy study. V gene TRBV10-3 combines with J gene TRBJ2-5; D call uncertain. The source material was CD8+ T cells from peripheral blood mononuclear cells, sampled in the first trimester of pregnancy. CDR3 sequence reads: CAISESTGQETQYF. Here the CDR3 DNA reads TGTGCCATCAGTGAGTCTACCGGCCAAGAGACCCAGTACTTC.